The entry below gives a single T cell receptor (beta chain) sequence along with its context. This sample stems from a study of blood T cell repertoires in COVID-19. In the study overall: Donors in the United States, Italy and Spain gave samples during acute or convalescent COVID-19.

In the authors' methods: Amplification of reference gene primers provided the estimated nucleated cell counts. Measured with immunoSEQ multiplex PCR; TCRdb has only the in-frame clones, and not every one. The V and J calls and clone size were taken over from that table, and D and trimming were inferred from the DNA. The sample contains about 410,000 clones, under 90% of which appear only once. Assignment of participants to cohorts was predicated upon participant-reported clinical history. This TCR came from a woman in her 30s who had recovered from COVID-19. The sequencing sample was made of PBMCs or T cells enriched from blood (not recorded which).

The CDR3: CATSRDGGAGSAFF. The CDR3 nucleotides read TGTGCCACCAGCAGAGATGGGGGGGCGGGTTCGGCTTTCTTT. The J gene is TRBJ1-1, the V gene TRBV15, with a weak D call TRBD1 (6 bases). The CDR3 has 14 amino acids. V was clipped by 0 bases and J by 11 bases, with 16 bases between them. Germline values: CDR1 LNHNV, CDR2 YYDKDF (reference sequence).